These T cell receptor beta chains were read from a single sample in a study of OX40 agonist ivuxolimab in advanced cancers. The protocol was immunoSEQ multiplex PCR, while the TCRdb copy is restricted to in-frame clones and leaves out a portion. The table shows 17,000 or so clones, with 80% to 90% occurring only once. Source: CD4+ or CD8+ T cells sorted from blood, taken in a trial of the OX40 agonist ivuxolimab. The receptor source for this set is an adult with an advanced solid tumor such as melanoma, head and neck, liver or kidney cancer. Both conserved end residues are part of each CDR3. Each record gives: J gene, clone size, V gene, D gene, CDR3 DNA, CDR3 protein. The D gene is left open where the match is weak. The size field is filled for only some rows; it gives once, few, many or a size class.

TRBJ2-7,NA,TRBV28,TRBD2,TGTGCCAGCAGTTTAAGGCTAGCGGACCCCTACGAGCAGTACTTC,CASSLRLADPYEQYF
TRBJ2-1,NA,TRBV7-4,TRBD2,TGTGCCAGCAGCTTAACTAGCGATAGCTCCTACAATGAGCAGTTCTTC,CASSLTSDSSYNEQFF
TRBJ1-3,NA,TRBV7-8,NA,TGTGCCAGCAGCTACGGGACCTCTGGAAACACCATATATTTT,CASSYGTSGNTIYF
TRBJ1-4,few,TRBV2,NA,TGTGCCAGCACCAGGGACCACAATGAAAAACTGTTTTTT,CASTRDHNEKLFF
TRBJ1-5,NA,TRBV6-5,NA,TGTGCCAGCAGCGGGGGGGAGTTCAATCAGCCCCAGCATTTT,CASSGGEFNQPQHF
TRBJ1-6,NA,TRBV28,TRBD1,TGTGCCAGCAGAGTCGGGACAGATAATTCACCCCTCCACTTT,CASRVGTDNSPLHF
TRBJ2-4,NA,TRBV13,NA,TGTGCCAGCAGCTTAGGTCCGGCAGCCAAAAACATTCAGTACTTC,CASSLGPAAKNIQYF
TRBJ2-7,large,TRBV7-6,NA,TGTGCCAGCAGCTTCAATCCCTCCTACGAGCAGTACTTC,CASSFNPSYEQYF
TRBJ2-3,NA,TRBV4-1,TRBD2,TGCGCCAGCAGCCAACTACTAGCGGGTAGTGCTAGCACAGATACGCAGTATTTT,CASSQLLAGSASTDTQYF
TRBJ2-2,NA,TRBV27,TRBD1,TGTGCCAGCAGCCCGGGACAGGGGCCCACCGGGGAGCTGTTTTTT,CASSPGQGPTGELFF
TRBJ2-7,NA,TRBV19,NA,TGTGCCAGTAGTATCGAAAGCGGGCCAGACGAGCAGTACTTC,CASSIESGPDEQYF
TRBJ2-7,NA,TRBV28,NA,TGTGCCAGCAGTTTACCTATTAACTCCTACGAGCAGTACTTC,CASSLPINSYEQYF
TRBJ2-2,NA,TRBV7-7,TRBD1,TGTGCTAGCAGCTTAACCGGGACAGCATTCACCGGGGAGCTGTTTTTT,CASSLTGTAFTGELFF
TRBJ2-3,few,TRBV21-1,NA,TGTGCCAGCAGCACCTTAGCCGGAGTGGCAGATACGCAGTATTTT,CASSTLAGVADTQYF
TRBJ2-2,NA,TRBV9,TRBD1,TGTGCCAGCAGCGCAGGACAGGGGATCACCGGGGAGCTGTTTTTT,CASSAGQGITGELFF
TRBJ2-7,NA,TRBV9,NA,TGTGCCAGCAGCGTAGGAGGGAGCGAGCAGTACTTC,CASSVGGSEQYF
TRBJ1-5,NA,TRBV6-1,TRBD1,TGTGCCATCCGACAGGGGGAGGATCAGCCCCAGCATTTT,CAIRQGEDQPQHF